The rows below give T cell receptor beta chains drawn from one sample of a study of blood T cell repertoires in COVID-19. Generated by immunoSEQ multiplex PCR, the TCRdb table keeps only in-frame clones and is missing some. The top ten clones hold approximately 7.3% of a sample with approximately 200,000 clones, 80% to 90% of them seen once. The specimen sequenced was PBMCs or T cells enriched from blood (not recorded which). These receptors all come from a man aged 25 to 45 in a cohort exposed to, infected with or recovered from COVID-19 (not recorded which). CDR3s include the opening cysteine and the closing phenylalanine or tryptophan. A D gene is named only where the DNA matches it firmly. For some rows the clone size is stated as once, few or many, or as a class when expanded; others skip it.

J gene: TRBJ2-1; clone size: -; D gene: -; V gene: TRBV29-1; CDR3 DNA: TGCAGCGTTGAAGTCTTACGACTAGAATGGGGCTACAATGAGCAGTTCTTC; CDR3 protein: CSVEVLRLEWGYNEQFF
J gene: TRBJ1-1; clone size: -; D gene: TRBD1; V gene: TRBV10-2; CDR3 DNA: TGCGCCAGCAGGCAAGGACAGGGAATCACTGAAGCTTTCTTT; CDR3 protein: CASRQGQGITEAFF
J gene: TRBJ2-6; clone size: -; D gene: -; V gene: TRBV3-1/TRBV3-2; CDR3 DNA: TGTGCCAGCAGCCTGGGGCCGGGTGGGGCCAACGTCCTGACTTTC; CDR3 protein: CASSLGPGGANVLTF
J gene: TRBJ1-3; clone size: -; D gene: -; V gene: TRBV28; CDR3 DNA: TGTGCCAGCAGTGCGAGCGGAAACACCATATATTTT; CDR3 protein: CASSASGNTIYF
J gene: TRBJ1-2; clone size: -; D gene: -; V gene: TRBV27; CDR3 DNA: TGTGCCAGCGGATCAAGGCCCGAGGGAAATGGCTACACCTTC; CDR3 protein: CASGSRPEGNGYTF
J gene: TRBJ1-5; clone size: -; D gene: TRBD1; V gene: TRBV9; CDR3 DNA: TGTGCCAGCAGCTTCGGGACAGCGGATCAGCCCCAGCATTTT; CDR3 protein: CASSFGTADQPQHF
J gene: TRBJ2-3; clone size: once; D gene: -; V gene: TRBV7-6; CDR3 DNA: TGTGCCAGCAGCTTTGACCGTTCGGGGGATACGCAGTATTTT; CDR3 protein: CASSFDRSGDTQYF
J gene: TRBJ1-1; clone size: -; D gene: -; V gene: TRBV11-2; CDR3 DNA: TGTGCCAGCAGCTCCCGGACAGTTGAAGCTTTCTTT; CDR3 protein: CASSSRTVEAFF
J gene: TRBJ1-2; clone size: -; D gene: -; V gene: TRBV7-9; CDR3 DNA: TGTGCCAGCAGCTTAATGAGGGATGGCTACACCTTC; CDR3 protein: CASSLMRDGYTF
J gene: TRBJ2-1; clone size: -; D gene: -; V gene: TRBV18; CDR3 DNA: TGTGCCAGCTCACCTGGACAGAACAATGAGCAGTTCTTC; CDR3 protein: CASSPGQNNEQFF
J gene: TRBJ2-4; clone size: -; D gene: -; V gene: TRBV19; CDR3 DNA: TGTGCCAGTAGCCCCCGTTCTCAGGCTCTAGCCAAAAACATTCAGTACTTC; CDR3 protein: CASSPRSQALAKNIQYF
J gene: TRBJ2-3; clone size: -; D gene: TRBD2; V gene: TRBV7-6; CDR3 DNA: TGTGCCAGCAGCTTAAGAAGAGCGGGAGGGGGCGCAGATACGCAGTATTTT; CDR3 protein: CASSLRRAGGGADTQYF
J gene: TRBJ2-2; clone size: -; D gene: TRBD2; V gene: TRBV12-5; CDR3 DNA: TGTGCTAGTGGTTTGCTAGCGGGAGCCACCGGGGAGCTGTTTTTT; CDR3 protein: CASGLLAGATGELFF
J gene: TRBJ2-7; clone size: -; D gene: TRBD1; V gene: TRBV4-1; CDR3 DNA: TGCGCCAGCAGCCAAGCGGGCTTCGGGGACAGGTCCTACGAGCAGTACTTC; CDR3 protein: CASSQAGFGDRSYEQYF
J gene: TRBJ1-5; clone size: -; D gene: -; V gene: TRBV21-1; CDR3 DNA: TGTGCCAGCAGCAGATCAAATACAGATAGCAATCAGCCCCAGCATTTT; CDR3 protein: CASSRSNTDSNQPQHF
J gene: TRBJ1-5; clone size: -; D gene: -; V gene: TRBV28; CDR3 DNA: TGTGCCAGCGAGAGCGGGGGGCTAAAACAGCCCCAGCATTTT; CDR3 protein: CASESGGLKQPQHF
J gene: TRBJ1-1; clone size: once; D gene: -; V gene: TRBV28; CDR3 DNA: TGTGCCAGCCCGATGCAGGGAACGTCCGAAGCTTTCTTT; CDR3 protein: CASPMQGTSEAFF
J gene: TRBJ2-2; clone size: -; D gene: -; V gene: TRBV4-3; CDR3 DNA: TGCGCCAGCAGCCAACGGGGGGCCCTCACCGGGGAGCTGTTTTTT; CDR3 protein: CASSQRGALTGELFF
J gene: TRBJ2-7; clone size: -; D gene: -; V gene: TRBV10-1; CDR3 DNA: -; CDR3 protein: CASILDSSIYEQYF
J gene: TRBJ2-2; clone size: -; D gene: -; V gene: TRBV7-8; CDR3 DNA: TGTGCCACGTCACTTACAGCCTTGAACACCGGGGAGCTGTTTTTT; CDR3 protein: CATSLTALNTGELFF
J gene: TRBJ2-2; clone size: -; D gene: -; V gene: TRBV25-1; CDR3 DNA: TGTGCCAGCGGTCGGGAGCAGGGACACACCGGGGAGCTGTTTTTT; CDR3 protein: CASGREQGHTGELFF
J gene: TRBJ2-1; clone size: -; D gene: -; V gene: TRBV6-4; CDR3 DNA: TGTGCCAGCAGCCGCGGACTGATCCTCTCCTACAATGAGCAGTTCTTC; CDR3 protein: CASSRGLILSYNEQFF
J gene: TRBJ1-1; clone size: -; D gene: -; V gene: TRBV11-3; CDR3 DNA: TGTGCCAGCAGCTTAGATAACCGGGGAAACACTGAAGCTTTCTTT; CDR3 protein: CASSLDNRGNTEAFF
J gene: TRBJ2-1; clone size: once; D gene: -; V gene: TRBV13; CDR3 DNA: TGTGCCAGCACCCAGGTAAGGGGAAACGGGCCCTACAATGAGCAGTTCTTC; CDR3 protein: CASTQVRGNGPYNEQFF
J gene: TRBJ2-1; clone size: once; D gene: -; V gene: TRBV5-6; CDR3 DNA: TGTGCCAGCAGCTCATATGCCGGGACTGTACAGTTCTTC; CDR3 protein: CASSSYAGTVQFF
J gene: TRBJ1-1; clone size: -; D gene: -; V gene: TRBV7-2; CDR3 DNA: TGTGCCAGCAGATTCAGGGTGAACACTGAAGCTTTCTTT; CDR3 protein: CASRFRVNTEAFF
J gene: TRBJ2-7; clone size: -; D gene: TRBD2; V gene: TRBV6-6; CDR3 DNA: TGTGCCAGCAGTCCGCGATTAGCGGGAGGGTCTTCCTACGAGCAGTACTTC; CDR3 protein: CASSPRLAGGSSYEQYF
J gene: TRBJ1-1; clone size: -; D gene: -; V gene: TRBV29-1; CDR3 DNA: TGCAGCGTTGAGAAGCGGGCTGAAGCTTTCTTT; CDR3 protein: CSVEKRAEAFF
J gene: TRBJ2-7; clone size: -; D gene: -; V gene: TRBV15; CDR3 DNA: TGTGCCACCAGCGACCGACAGACAAGCTCCTACGAGCAGTACTTC; CDR3 protein: CATSDRQTSSYEQYF
J gene: TRBJ1-2; clone size: -; D gene: -; V gene: TRBV28; CDR3 DNA: TGTGCCAGCGTTACCCACTCTAACTATGGCTACACCTTC; CDR3 protein: CASVTHSNYGYTF
J gene: TRBJ2-1; clone size: -; D gene: TRBD1; V gene: TRBV5-1; CDR3 DNA: TGCGCCAGCAGCTTGGCCGGGACAGACTACAATGAGCAGTTCTTC; CDR3 protein: CASSLAGTDYNEQFF
J gene: TRBJ2-7; clone size: -; D gene: -; V gene: TRBV14; CDR3 DNA: TGTGCCAGCAGCCAAGATCAGGGGAATCAGCAGTACTTC; CDR3 protein: CASSQDQGNQQYF
J gene: TRBJ2-7; clone size: -; D gene: TRBD1; V gene: TRBV6-5; CDR3 DNA: TGTGCCAGCAGTAGCGGGACAGGGGGCGGCGACGAGCAGTACTTC; CDR3 protein: CASSSGTGGGDEQYF
J gene: TRBJ2-7; clone size: -; D gene: -; V gene: TRBV9; CDR3 DNA: TGTGCCAGCAGCGTAGAAGCGACGAGCTCCTACGAGCAGTACTTC; CDR3 protein: CASSVEATSSYEQYF
J gene: TRBJ2-7; clone size: -; D gene: TRBD2; V gene: TRBV7-2; CDR3 DNA: TGTGCCAGCAGCTTAGCGCTTAGAGGGACTAGCGGACGGAGCTCCTACGAGCAGTACTTC; CDR3 protein: CASSLALRGTSGRSSYEQYF
J gene: TRBJ1-1; clone size: -; D gene: -; V gene: TRBV28; CDR3 DNA: TGTGCCACTAAATACACTGAAGCTTTCTTT; CDR3 protein: CATKYTEAFF
J gene: TRBJ2-7; clone size: -; D gene: TRBD1; V gene: TRBV7-9; CDR3 DNA: TGTGCCAGCAGCGTGACCGTGACAGGGGTAATCGACGAGCAGTACTTC; CDR3 protein: CASSVTVTGVIDEQYF
J gene: TRBJ2-7; clone size: -; D gene: -; V gene: TRBV18; CDR3 DNA: TGTGCCAGCTCACCGGACGGGAGCTCCTACGAGCAGTACTTC; CDR3 protein: CASSPDGSSYEQYF
J gene: TRBJ1-4; clone size: -; D gene: TRBD1; V gene: TRBV6-5; CDR3 DNA: TGTGCCAGCAGTCAGGGGGACAGCCGTAGGGAAAAACTGTTTTTT; CDR3 protein: CASSQGDSRREKLFF
J gene: TRBJ1-2; clone size: -; D gene: -; V gene: TRBV28; CDR3 DNA: TGTGCCAGCAGTTTGGGGGAGGACTATGGCTACACCTTC; CDR3 protein: CASSLGEDYGYTF
J gene: TRBJ1-5; clone size: -; D gene: -; V gene: TRBV27; CDR3 DNA: TGTGCCAGCAGGCAAGGGGTCTTAAGCAATCAGCCCCAGCATTTT; CDR3 protein: CASRQGVLSNQPQHF